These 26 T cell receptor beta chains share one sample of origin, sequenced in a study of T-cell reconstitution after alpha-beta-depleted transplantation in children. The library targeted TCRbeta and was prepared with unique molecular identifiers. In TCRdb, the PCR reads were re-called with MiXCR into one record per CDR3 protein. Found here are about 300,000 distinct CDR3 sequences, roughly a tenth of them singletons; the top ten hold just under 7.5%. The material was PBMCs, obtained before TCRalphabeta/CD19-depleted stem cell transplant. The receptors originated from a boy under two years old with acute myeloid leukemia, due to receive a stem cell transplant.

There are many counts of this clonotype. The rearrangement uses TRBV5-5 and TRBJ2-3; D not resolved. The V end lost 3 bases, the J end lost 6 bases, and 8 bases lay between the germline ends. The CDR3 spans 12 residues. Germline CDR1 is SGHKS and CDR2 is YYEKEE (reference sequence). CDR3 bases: TGTGCCAGCAGCTCCAGATTGGATACGCAGTATTTT. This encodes CASSSRLDTQYF. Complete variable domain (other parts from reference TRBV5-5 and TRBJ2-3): DAGVTQSPTHLIKTRGQQVTLRCSPISGHKSVSWYQQVLGQGPQFIFQYYEKEERGRGNFPDRFSARQFPNYSSELNVNALLLGDSALYLCASSSRLDTQYFGPGTRLTVL.

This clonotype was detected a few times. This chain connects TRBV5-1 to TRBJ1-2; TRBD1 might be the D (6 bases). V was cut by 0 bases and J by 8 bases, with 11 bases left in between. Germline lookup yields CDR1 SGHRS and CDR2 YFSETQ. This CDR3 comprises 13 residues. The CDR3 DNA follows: TGCGCCAGCAGCTTGGACAGGGCGAACGGCTACACCTTC. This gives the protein CASSLDRANGYTF.

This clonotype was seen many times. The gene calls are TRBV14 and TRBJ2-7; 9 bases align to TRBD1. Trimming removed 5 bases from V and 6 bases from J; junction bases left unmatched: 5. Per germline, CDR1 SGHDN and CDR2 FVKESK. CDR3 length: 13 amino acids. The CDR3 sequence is CASSNRDRAEQYF. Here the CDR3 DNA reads TGTGCCAGCAGCAACCGGGACAGGGCCGAGCAGTACTTC.

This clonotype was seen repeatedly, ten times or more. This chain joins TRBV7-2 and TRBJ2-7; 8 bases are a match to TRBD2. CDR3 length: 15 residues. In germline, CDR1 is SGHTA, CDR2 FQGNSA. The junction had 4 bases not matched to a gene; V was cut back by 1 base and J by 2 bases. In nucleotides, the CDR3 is TGTGCCAGCAGCTTAGAGGCGGGAGGAACCTACGAGCAGTACTTC. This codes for CASSLEAGGTYEQYF.

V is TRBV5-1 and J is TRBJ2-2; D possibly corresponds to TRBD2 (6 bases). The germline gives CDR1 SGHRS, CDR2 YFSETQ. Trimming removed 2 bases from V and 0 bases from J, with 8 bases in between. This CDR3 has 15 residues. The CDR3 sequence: CASSFWTTNTGELFF. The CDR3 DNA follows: TGCGCCAGCAGCTTTTGGACTACGAACACCGGGGAGCTGTTTTTT. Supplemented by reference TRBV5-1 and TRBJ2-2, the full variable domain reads KAGVTQTPRYLIKTRGQQVTLSCSPISGHRSVSWYQQTPGQGLQFLFEYFSETQRNKGNFPGRFSGRQFSNSRSEMNVSTLELGDSALYLCASSFWTTNTGELFFGEGSRLTVL.

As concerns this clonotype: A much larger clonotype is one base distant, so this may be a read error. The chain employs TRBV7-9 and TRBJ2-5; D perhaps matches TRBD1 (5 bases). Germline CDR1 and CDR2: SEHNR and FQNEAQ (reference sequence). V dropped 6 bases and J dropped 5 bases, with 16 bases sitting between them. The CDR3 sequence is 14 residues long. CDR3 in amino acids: CASSSNRILETQYF. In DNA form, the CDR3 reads TGTGCCAGCAGTTCGAACAGGATCCTGGAGACCCAGTACTTC.

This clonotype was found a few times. The CDR3 here is CASSLERDPTDTQYF. The CDR3 region has the DNA TGTGCCAGCAGCTTAGAGAGGGACCCCACAGATACGCAGTATTTT. This sequence joins TRBV7-9 and TRBJ2-3; D may match TRBD1 or TRBD2 (5 bases each). This CDR3 is 15 amino acids long. Between the trimmed V and J ends, which lost 1 base and 2 bases, there was a span of 10 bases. In germline, CDR1 is SEHNR, CDR2 FQNEAQ (reference sequence).

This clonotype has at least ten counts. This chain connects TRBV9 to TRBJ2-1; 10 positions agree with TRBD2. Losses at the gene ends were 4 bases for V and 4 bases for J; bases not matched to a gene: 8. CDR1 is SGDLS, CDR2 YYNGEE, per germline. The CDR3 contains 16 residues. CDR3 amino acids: CASSPLAGAVYNEQFF. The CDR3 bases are TGTGCCAGCAGCCCCCTAGCGGGGGCAGTTTACAATGAGCAGTTCTTC. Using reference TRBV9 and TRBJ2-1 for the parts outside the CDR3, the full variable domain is DSGVTQTPKHLITATGQRVTLRCSPRSGDLSVYWYQQSLDQGLQFLIQYYNGEERAKGNILERFSAQQFPDLHSELNLSSLELGDSALYFCASSPLAGAVYNEQFFGPGTRLTVL.

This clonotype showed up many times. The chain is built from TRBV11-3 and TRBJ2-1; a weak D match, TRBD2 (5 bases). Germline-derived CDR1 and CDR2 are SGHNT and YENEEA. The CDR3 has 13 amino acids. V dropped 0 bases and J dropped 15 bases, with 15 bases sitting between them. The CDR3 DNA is TGTGCCAGCAGCTTAGAAGGTCCGGGATTAAGGTTCTTC. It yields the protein CASSLEGPGLRFF.

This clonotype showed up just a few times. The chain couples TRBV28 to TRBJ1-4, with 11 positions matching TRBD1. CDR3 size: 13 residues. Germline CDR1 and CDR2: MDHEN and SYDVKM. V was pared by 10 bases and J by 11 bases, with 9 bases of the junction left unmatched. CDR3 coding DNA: TGTGCCACCAGGGGGGGACAGGGGGTGAAACTGTTTTTT. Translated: CATRGGQGVKLFF.

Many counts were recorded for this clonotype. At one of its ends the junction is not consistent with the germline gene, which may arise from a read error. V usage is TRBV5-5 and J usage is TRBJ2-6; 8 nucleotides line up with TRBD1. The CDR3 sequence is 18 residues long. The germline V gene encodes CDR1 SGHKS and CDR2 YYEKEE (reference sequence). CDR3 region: CASSWKTGVLSEANVLTF. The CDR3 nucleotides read TGTGCCAGCAGCTGGAAGACAGGGGTCCTTTCTGAGGCCAACGTCCTGACTTTC.

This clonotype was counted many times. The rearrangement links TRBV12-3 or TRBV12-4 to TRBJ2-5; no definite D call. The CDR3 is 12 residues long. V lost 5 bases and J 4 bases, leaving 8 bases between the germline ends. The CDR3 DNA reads TGTGCCAGCAGTCCGACGGGAGAGACCCAGTACTTC. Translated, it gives CASSPTGETQYF.

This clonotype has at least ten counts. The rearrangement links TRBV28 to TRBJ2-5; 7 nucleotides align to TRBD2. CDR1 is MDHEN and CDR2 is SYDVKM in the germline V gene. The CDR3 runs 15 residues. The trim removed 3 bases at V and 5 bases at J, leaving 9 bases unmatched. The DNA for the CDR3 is TGTGCCAGCAGTTTCGGGACGGGGAGGGTGGAGACCCAGTACTTC. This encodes CASSFGTGRVETQYF.

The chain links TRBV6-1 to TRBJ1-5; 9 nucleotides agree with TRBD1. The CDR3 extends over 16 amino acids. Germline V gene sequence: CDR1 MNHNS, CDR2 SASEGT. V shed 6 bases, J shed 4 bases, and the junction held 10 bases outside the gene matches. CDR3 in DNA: TGTGCCAGCAGGGGAAAGGACAGGGGTCCGAATCAGCCCCAGCATTTT. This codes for CASRGKDRGPNQPQHF.

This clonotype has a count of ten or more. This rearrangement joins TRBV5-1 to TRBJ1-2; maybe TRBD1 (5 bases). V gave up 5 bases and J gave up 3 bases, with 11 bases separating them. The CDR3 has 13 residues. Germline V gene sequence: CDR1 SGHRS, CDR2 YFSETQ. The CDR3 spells CASRPDRDYGYTF. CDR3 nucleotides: TGCGCCAGCAGGCCAGACAGAGACTATGGCTACACCTTC. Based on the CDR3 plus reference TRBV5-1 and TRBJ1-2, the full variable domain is KAGVTQTPRYLIKTRGQQVTLSCSPISGHRSVSWYQQTPGQGLQFLFEYFSETQRNKGNFPGRFSGRQFSNSRSEMNVSTLELGDSALYLCASRPDRDYGYTFGSGTRLTVV.

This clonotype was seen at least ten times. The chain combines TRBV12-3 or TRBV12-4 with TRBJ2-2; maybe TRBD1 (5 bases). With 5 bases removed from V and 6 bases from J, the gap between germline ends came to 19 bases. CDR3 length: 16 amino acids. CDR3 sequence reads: CASSPRQGRFAGELFF. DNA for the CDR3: TGTGCCAGCAGTCCCAGGCAGGGAAGGTTTGCCGGGGAGCTGTTTTTT.

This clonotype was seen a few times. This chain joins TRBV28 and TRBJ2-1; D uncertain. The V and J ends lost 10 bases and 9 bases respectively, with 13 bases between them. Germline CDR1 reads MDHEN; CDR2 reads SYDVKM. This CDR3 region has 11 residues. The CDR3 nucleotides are TGTGCCACCAAACCCTTCCCTGAGCAGTTCTTC. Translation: CATKPFPEQFF.

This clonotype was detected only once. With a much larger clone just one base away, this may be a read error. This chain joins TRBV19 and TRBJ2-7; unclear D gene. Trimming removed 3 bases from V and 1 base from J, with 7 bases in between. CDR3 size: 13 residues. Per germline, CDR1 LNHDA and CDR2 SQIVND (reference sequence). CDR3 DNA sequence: TGTGCCAGTAGTATGTACAGTTCCTACGAGCAGTACGTC. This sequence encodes CASSMYSSYEQYV.

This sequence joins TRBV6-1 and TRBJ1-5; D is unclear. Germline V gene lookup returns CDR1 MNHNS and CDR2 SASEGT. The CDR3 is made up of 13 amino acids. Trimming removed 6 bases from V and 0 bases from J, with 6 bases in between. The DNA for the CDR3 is TGTGCCAGCAGCGGTTTTAGCAATCAGCCCCAGCATTTT. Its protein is CASSGFSNQPQHF.

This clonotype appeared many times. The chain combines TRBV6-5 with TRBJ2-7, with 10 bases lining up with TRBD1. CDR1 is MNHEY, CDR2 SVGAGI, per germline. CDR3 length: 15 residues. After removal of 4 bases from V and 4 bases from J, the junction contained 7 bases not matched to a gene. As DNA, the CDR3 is TGTGCCAGCAGTTTCTCGGACAGGGGGTCGTACGAGCAGTACTTC. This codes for CASSFSDRGSYEQYF.

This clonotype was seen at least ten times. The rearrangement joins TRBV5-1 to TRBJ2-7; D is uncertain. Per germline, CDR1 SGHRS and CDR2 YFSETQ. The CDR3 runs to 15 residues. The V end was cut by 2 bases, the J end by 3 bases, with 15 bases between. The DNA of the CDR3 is TGCGCCAGCAGCTTCTCCGAGGCTAGGATCTACGAGCAGTACTTC. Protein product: CASSFSEARIYEQYF. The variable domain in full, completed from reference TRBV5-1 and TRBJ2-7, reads KAGVTQTPRYLIKTRGQQVTLSCSPISGHRSVSWYQQTPGQGLQFLFEYFSETQRNKGNFPGRFSGRQFSNSRSEMNVSTLELGDSALYLCASSFSEARIYEQYFGPGTRLTVT.

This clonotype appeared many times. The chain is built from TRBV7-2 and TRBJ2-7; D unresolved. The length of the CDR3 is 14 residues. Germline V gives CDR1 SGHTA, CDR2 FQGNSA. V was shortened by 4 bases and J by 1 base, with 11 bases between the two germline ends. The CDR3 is CASSSAGSSYEQYF. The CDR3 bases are TGTGCCAGCAGCTCAGCCGGCTCTTCCTACGAGCAGTACTTC.

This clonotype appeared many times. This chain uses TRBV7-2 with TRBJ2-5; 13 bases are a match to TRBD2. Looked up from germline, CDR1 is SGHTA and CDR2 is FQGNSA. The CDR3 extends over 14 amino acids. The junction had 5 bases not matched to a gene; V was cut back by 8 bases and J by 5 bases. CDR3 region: CASSRTSGSETQYF. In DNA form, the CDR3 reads TGTGCCAGCTCCCGGACTAGCGGGAGTGAGACCCAGTACTTC.

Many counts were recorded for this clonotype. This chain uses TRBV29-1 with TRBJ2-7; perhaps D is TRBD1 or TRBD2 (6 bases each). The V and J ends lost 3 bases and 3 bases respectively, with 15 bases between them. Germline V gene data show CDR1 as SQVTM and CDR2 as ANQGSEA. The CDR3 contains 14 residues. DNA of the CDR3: TGCAGCGTTGAGGGGGGCTCTCCCCTCTACGAGCAGTACTTC. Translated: CSVEGGSPLYEQYF.

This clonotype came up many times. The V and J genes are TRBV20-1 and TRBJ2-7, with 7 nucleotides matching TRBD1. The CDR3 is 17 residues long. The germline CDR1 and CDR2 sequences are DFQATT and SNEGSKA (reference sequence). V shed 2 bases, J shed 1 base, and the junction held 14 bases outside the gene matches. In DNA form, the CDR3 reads TGCAGTGCTAGACCTTCCTACAGGGGCCTATTGTCCTACGAGCAGTACTTC. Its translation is CSARPSYRGLLSYEQYF.

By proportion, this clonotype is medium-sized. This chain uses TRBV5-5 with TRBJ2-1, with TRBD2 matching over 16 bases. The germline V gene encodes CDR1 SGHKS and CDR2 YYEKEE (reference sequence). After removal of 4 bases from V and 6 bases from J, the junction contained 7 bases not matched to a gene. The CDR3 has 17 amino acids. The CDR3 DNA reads TGTGCCAGCAGCGGAGGGACTAGCGGGAGGGGATTCAATGAGCAGTTCTTC. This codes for CASSGGTSGRGFNEQFF.